This T cell receptor beta chain was obtained from a study of T cell responses to AZD1222 COVID-19 vaccine. Method: immunoSEQ multiplex PCR; TCRdb's copy keeps in-frame clones and lacks some. This table has 90,000 to 120,000 clones, approximately 88% appearing once. The source was peripheral blood, collected on day 0 of AZD1222 vaccination. The sequence was collected from an adult in good health.

CDR3 bases: TGTGCCAGCAGTTTAAGCGGGGAGACCCAGTACTTC. Translated, it gives CASSLSGETQYF. The rearrangement links TRBV12-3 or TRBV12-4 to TRBJ2-5, with D possibly being TRBD2 (6 bases). Trimming took off 2 bases at V and 5 bases at J, with 6 bases between the two ends. The CDR3 loop spans 12 amino acids.